This paragraph covers one TCR beta chain sequence. The data were taken from a study of blood T cell repertoires in COVID-19. Study details: Acute and convalescent COVID-19 samples came from the United States, Italy and Spain.

Per the study methods: Amplifying reference gene primers gave estimates of nucleated cell counts. The assay was immunoSEQ multiplex PCR, and TCRdb's table has in-frame clones only and misses some. V and J calls and clone size are as listed in that table; D and trimming were resolved from the DNA. The table records more than 150,000 clones, 80% to 90% of them present only once. Sequenced input: peripheral blood. This clonotype was sampled from a woman younger than 35 who had recovered from COVID-19.

For the CDR3, the DNA is TGTGCCAGCAGCAGAAAAGAGGCTGAAGCTTTCTTT. It translates to CASSRKEAEAFF. This chain links TRBV5-6 with TRBJ1-1; the D is unclear. Germline V CDR1 and CDR2: SGHDT, YYEEEE. Trimming shortened V by 4 bases and J by 6 bases, and 10 bases separated the two germline ends. This CDR3 is 12 amino acids long.